This T cell receptor (beta chain) was sequenced during a study of human versus mouse CDR3 diversity and MHC coevolution. Study-wide findings and caveats: In humans, T-cell selection involved several MHC II alleles. Human CDR3s averaged more deletions and insertions than mouse CDR3s.

Points on this clone: Its antigen is still unknown.

Method: immunoSEQ multiplex PCR; TCRdb's copy keeps in-frame clones and lacks some. The sample contains over 60,000 clones, around 92% of which appear only once. V shed 3 bases and J 8 bases; nucleotides not matched to a gene: 9. The CDR3 is 16 amino acids. Germline V CDR1 and CDR2: SGHTA, FQGNSA. Specimen: naive CD4+ T cells from blood. The subset is: CD45RO-negative CD62L-positive naive CD4 T cells. This receptor was obtained from a person between 25 and 75 years old in good health. This chain joins TRBV7-2 and TRBJ2-1; the match to TRBD2 covers 11 bases. Here the CDR3 reads CASSFTLSGGAYEQFF. CDR3 DNA sequence: TGTGCCAGCAGCTTCACACTTAGCGGGGGGGCATATGAGCAGTTCTTC.